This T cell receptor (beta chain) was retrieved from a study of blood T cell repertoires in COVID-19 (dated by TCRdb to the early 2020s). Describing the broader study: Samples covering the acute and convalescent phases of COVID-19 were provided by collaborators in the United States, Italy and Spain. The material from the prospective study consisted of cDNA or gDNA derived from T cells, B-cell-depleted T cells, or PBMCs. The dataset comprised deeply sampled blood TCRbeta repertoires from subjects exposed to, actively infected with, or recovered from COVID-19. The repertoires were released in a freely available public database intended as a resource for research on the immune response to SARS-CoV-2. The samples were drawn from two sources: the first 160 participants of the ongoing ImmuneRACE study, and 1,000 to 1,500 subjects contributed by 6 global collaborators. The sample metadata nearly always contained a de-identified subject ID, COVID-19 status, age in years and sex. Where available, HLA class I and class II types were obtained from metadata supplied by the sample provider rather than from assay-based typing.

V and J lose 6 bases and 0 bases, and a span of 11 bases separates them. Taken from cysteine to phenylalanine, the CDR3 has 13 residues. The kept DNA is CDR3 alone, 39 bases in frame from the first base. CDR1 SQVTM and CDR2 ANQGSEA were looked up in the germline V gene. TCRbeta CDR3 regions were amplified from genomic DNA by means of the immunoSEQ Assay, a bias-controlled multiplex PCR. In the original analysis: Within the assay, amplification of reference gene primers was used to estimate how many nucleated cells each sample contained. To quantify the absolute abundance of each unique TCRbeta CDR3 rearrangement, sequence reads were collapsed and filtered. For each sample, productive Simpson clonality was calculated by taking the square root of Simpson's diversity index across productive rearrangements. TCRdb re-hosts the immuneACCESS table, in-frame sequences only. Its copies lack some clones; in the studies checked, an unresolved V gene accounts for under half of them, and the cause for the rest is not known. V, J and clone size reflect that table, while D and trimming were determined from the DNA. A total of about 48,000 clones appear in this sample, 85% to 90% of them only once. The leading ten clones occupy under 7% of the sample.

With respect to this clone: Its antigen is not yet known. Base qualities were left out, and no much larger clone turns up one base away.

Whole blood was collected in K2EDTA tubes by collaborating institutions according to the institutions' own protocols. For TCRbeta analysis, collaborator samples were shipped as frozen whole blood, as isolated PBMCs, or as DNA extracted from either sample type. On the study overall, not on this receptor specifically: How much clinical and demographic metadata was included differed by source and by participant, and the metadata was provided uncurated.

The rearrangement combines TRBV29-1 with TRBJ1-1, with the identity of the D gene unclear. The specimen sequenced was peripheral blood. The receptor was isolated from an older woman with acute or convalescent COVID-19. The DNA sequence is TGCAGCGTAGGTAGCCAGTTGAACACTGAAGCTTTCTTT. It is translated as CSVGSQLNTEAFF.